Listed below are T cell receptor beta chains from one sample, sequenced in a study of shared clonotypes between healthy human individuals. TCRdb keeps only in-frame clones here, not all; method: immunoSEQ multiplex PCR. Among millions of clones listed, 85% to 95% were seen once. The material sequenced was naive CD8+ T cells sorted from blood. The receptors shown here come from a young man in good health. Both conserved end residues are part of each CDR3. D genes are given only for firm matches. The size field is filled for only some rows; it gives once, few, many or a size class.

V gene	J gene	clone size	D gene	CDR3 protein	CDR3 DNA
TRBV7-8	TRBJ2-5	NA	TRBD2	CASSLGGGETQYF	TGTGCCAGCAGCTTAGGGGGGGGAGAGACCCAGTACTTC
TRBV27	TRBJ1-5	NA	TRBD1	CASSPLTGNSNQPQHF	TGTGCCAGCAGTCCCTTGACAGGGAATAGCAATCAGCCCCAGCATTTT
TRBV15	TRBJ2-2	NA	NA	CATSSVTGGELFF	TGTGCCACCAGCAGCGTAACGGGCGGGGAGCTGTTTTTT
TRBV29-1	TRBJ2-7	NA	NA	CSVEEGSYEQYF	TGCAGCGTTGAAGAAGGCTCCTACGAGCAGTACTTC
TRBV5-5	TRBJ2-7	NA	TRBD2	CASSSWTSFGEQYF	TGTGCCAGCAGCTCGTGGACTAGCTTCGGCGAGCAGTACTTC
TRBV11-1	TRBJ1-1	NA	NA	CASSFFQGRNTEAFF	TGTGCCAGCAGCTTTTTCCAGGGGAGGAACACTGAAGCTTTCTTT
TRBV5-6	TRBJ2-7	NA	NA	CASSLGATLYEQYF	TGTGCCAGCAGCTTGGGCGCCACCCTCTACGAGCAGTACTTC
TRBV6-5	TRBJ2-7	NA	TRBD1	CASSNDRGGDEQYF	TGTGCCAGCAGTAATGACAGGGGTGGGGACGAGCAGTACTTC
TRBV12-2	TRBJ2-5	NA	NA	CASRPRMRGADETQYF	TGTGCAAGTCGCCCCCGGATGAGGGGGGCTGACGAGACCCAGTACTTC
TRBV29-1	TRBJ1-1	NA	NA	CSVEDDPDWGNTEAFF	TGCAGCGTTGAAGATGACCCCGACTGGGGGAACACTGAAGCTTTCTTT
TRBV4-1	TRBJ1-2	NA	NA	CASSQDAGVRGYTF	TGCGCCAGCAGCCAAGATGCTGGAGTCCGTGGCTACACCTTC
TRBV6-5	TRBJ2-5	NA	NA	CASSSLPGAETQYF	TGTGCCAGCAGCTCTTTGCCGGGGGCGGAGACCCAGTACTTC
TRBV27	TRBJ2-5	NA	NA	CASSPGRYFSGLETQYF	TGTGCCAGCAGTCCGGGACGGTACTTTAGCGGTCTAGAGACCCAGTACTTC
TRBV28	TRBJ2-1	NA	TRBD2	CASSPQGLVYEQFF	TGTGCCAGCAGCCCCCAGGGACTAGTCTATGAGCAGTTCTTC
TRBV7-9	TRBJ2-3	NA	NA	CASSLARGRGTDTQYF	TGTGCCAGCAGCTTAGCTCGTGGAAGGGGCACAGATACGCAGTATTTT
TRBV25-1	TRBJ1-3	NA	TRBD1	CAGDSRPGNTIYF	TGTGCCGGGGACAGTCGGCCTGGAAACACCATATATTTT
TRBV29-1	TRBJ1-2	NA	NA	CSVDHNYGYTF	TGCAGCGTTGACCACAACTATGGCTACACCTTC
TRBV10-2	TRBJ2-5	once	TRBD1	CASNGQGESEETQYF	TGCGCCAGCAATGGACAGGGGGAGTCGGAAGAGACCCAGTACTTC
TRBV10-1	TRBJ2-2	NA	NA	CASSETTGELFF	TGCGCCAGCAGTGAAACCACCGGGGAGCTGTTTTTT
TRBV27	TRBJ2-7	NA	NA	CASSLSPRSRTYEQYF	TGTGCCAGCAGTTTATCCCCGAGGAGCAGAACCTACGAGCAGTACTTC
TRBV4-1	TRBJ2-7	NA	NA	CASSQGNSYEQYF	TGCGCCAGCAGCCAGGGCAACTCCTACGAGCAGTACTTC
TRBV5-1	TRBJ2-7	NA	NA	CASSFTGMSSYEQYF	TGCGCCAGCAGCTTCACAGGGATGAGCTCCTACGAGCAGTACTTC
TRBV11-2	TRBJ2-1	NA	TRBD1	CASSLLSVGGEDEQFF	TGTGCCAGCAGCTTACTATCAGTAGGGGGCGAAGATGAGCAGTTCTTC
TRBV5-4	TRBJ2-3	few	NA	CASSLKTDTQYF	TGTGCCAGCAGCTTGAAGACAGATACGCAGTATTTT
TRBV7-9	TRBJ2-5	NA	NA	CASSLGASETQYF	TGTGCCAGCAGCTTAGGGGCCAGTGAGACCCAGTACTTC
TRBV10-1	TRBJ1-3	NA	NA	CASSETGPAGNTIYF	TGCGCCAGCAGTGAGACGGGGCCGGCTGGAAACACCATATATTTT